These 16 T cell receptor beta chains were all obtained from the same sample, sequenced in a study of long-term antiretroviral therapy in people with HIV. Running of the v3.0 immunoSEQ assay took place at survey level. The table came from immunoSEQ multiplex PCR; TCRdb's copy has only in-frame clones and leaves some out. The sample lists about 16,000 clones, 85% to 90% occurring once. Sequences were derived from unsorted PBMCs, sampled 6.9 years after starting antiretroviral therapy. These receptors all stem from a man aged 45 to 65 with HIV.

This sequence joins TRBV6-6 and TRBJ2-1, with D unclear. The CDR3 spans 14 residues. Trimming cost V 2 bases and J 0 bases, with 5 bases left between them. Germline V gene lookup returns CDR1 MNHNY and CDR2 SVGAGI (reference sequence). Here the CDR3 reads CASSYQSSYNEQFF. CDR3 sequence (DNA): TGTGCCAGCAGTTACCAGAGCTCCTACAATGAGCAGTTCTTC.

The DNA for the CDR3 is TGTGCCAGCAGCTTCACGGGACAGACAACCGGGGAGCTGTTTTTT. Amino acid sequence: CASSFTGQTTGELFF. V gene TRBV7-8 combines with J gene TRBJ2-2, with 7 positions matching TRBD1. V dropped 3 bases and J dropped 5; count of bases not matched to a gene: 6. CDR1 SGHVS and CDR2 FQNEAQ come from the germline V gene. This CDR3 region has 15 residues.

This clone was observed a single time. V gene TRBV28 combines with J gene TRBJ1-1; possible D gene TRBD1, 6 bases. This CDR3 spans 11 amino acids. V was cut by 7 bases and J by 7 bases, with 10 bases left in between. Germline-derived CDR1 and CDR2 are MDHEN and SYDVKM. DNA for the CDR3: TGTGCCAGCACCCGGGGGCGTGAAGCTTTCTTT. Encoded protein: CASTRGREAFF.

The CDR3 protein is CASKRDSSYEQYF. The DNA for the CDR3 is TGTGCCAGTAAGCGGGACAGCTCCTACGAGCAGTACTTC. This rearrangement joins TRBV19 to TRBJ2-7, with D perhaps TRBD1 or TRBD2 (7 bases each). The V end was cut by 7 bases, the J end by 0 bases, with 10 bases between. The CDR3 runs 13 residues. Per the germline V gene, CDR1 is LNHDA and CDR2 is SQIVND (reference sequence).

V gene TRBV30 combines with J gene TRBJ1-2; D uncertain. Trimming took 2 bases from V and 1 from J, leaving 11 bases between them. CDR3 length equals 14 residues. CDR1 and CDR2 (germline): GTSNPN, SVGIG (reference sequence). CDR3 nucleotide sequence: TGTGCCTGGAGTCCCATGGCGGTTAACTATGGCTACACCTTC. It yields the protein CAWSPMAVNYGYTF.

As DNA, the CDR3 is TGTGCCAGCACTTCACTGGGGCTGGGTATGGGCCGGAACACCGGGGAGCTGTTTTTT. As protein: CASTSLGLGMGRNTGELFF. This sequence joins TRBV28 and TRBJ2-2, with D perhaps matching TRBD1 (5 bases). Germline CDR1 MDHEN, CDR2 SYDVKM. The CDR3 covers 19 residues. V shed 7 bases and J shed 1 base, with 25 bases lying between them.

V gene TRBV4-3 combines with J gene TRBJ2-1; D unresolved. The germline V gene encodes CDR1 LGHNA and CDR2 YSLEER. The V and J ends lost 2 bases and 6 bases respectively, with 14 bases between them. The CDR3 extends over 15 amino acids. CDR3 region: CASSQRTESINEQFF. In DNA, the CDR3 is TGCGCCAGCAGCCAAAGGACCGAGAGTATCAATGAGCAGTTCTTC.

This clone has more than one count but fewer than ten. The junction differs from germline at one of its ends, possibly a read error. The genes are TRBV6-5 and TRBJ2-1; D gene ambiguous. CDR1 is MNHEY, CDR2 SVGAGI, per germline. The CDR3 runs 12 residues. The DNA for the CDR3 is TGTGCCATCAGTGAGTCGACACCTGAGCAGTTCTTC. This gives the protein CAISESTPEQFF.

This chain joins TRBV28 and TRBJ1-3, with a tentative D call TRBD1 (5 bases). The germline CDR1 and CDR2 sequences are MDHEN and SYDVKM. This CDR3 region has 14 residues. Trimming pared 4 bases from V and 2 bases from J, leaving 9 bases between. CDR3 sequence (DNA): TGTGCCAGCAGTTCTCAGGGAACTGGAAACACCATATATTTT. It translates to CASSSQGTGNTIYF.

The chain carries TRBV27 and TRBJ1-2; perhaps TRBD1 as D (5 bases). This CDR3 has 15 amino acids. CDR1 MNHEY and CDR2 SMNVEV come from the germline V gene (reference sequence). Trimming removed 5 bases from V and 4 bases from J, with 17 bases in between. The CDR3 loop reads CASSPRQNTIYGYTF. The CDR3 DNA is TGTGCCAGCAGTCCAAGACAGAATACCATCTATGGCTACACCTTC.

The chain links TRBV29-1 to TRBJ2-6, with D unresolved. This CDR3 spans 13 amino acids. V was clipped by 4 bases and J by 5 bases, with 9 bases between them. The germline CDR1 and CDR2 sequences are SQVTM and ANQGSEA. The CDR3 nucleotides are TGCAGCGTTGTGGCCCCAAGGGCCAACGTCCTGACTTTC. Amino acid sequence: CSVVAPRANVLTF.

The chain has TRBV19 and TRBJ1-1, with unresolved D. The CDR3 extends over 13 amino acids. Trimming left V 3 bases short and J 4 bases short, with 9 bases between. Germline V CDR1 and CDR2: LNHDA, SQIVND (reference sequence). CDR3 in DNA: TGTGCCAGTAGTATGAAATGGGGCACTGAAGCTTTCTTT. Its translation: CASSMKWGTEAFF. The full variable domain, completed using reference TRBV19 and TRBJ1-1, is DGGITQSPKYLFRKEGQNVTLSCEQNLNHDAMYWYRQDPGQGLRLIYYSQIVNDFQKGDIAEGYSVSREKKESFPLTVTSAQKNPTAFYLCASSMKWGTEAFFGQGTRLTVV.

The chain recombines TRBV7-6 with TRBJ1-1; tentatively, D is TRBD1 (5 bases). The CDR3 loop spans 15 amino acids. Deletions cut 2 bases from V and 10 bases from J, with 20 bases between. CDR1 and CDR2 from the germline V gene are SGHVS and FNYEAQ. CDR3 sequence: CASSLNPNGGIAAFF. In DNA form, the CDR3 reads TGTGCCAGCAGCTTAAACCCTAACGGGGGAATAGCAGCTTTCTTT. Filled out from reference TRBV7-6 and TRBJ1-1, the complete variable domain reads GAGVSQSPRYKVTKRGQDVALRCDPISGHVSLYWYRQALGQGPEFLTYFNYEAQQDKSGLPNDRFSAERPEGSISTLTIQRTEQRDSAMYRCASSLNPNGGIAAFFGQGTRLTVV.

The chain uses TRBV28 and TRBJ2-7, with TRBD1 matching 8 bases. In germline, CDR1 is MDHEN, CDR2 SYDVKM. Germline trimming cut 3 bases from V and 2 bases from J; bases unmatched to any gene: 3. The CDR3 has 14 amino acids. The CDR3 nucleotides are TGTGCCAGCAGTTTCGGGACAGGTACCTACGAGCAGTACTTC. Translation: CASSFGTGTYEQYF.

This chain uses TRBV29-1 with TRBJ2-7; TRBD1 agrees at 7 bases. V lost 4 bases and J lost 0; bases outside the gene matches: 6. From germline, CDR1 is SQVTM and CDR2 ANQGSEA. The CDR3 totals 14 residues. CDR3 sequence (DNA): TGCAGCGTTGCCGGAAAGGGGGCCTCCTACGAGCAGTACTTC. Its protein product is CSVAGKGASYEQYF.

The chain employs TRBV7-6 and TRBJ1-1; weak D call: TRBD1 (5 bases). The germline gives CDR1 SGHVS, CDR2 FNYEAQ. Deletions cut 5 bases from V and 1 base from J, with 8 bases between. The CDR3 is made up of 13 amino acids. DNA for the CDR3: TGTGCCAGCAGCCTGGGGGAGAACACTGAAGCTTTCTTT. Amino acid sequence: CASSLGENTEAFF.